Following are 22 T cell receptor beta chains from one sample sequenced in a study of somatic mutations in cytotoxic T cells in rheumatoid arthritis. The repertoire was sequenced with immunoSEQ multiplex PCR; TCRdb's copy has only in-frame clones and lacks some. The table has around 20,000 clones, approximately 71% seen once. Sequenced sample: CD8+ T cells sorted from blood. The origin of the receptors is an adult with rheumatoid arthritis.

The chain employs TRBV25-1 and TRBJ1-1; no clear D. V was cut by 5 bases and J by 2 bases, with 6 bases left in between. The CDR3 covers 12 residues. Per germline, CDR1 MGHDK and CDR2 SYGVNS. The CDR3 reads CASSLPNTEAFF. CDR3 bases: TGTGCCAGCAGTCTTCCAAACACTGAAGCTTTCTTT.

This clone occurred a few times. This chain links TRBV2 with TRBJ2-1, with 8 bases aligning to TRBD1. Germline V gene data show CDR1 as SNHLY and CDR2 as FYNNEI. J lost 4 bases, V lost 8 bases, and 10 bases had no gene match. The CDR3 contains 15 residues. CDR3 nucleotides: TGTGCCAGCTCACATCGGACAGGGTGGTACAATGAGCAGTTCTTC. Translation: CASSHRTGWYNEQFF.

The V call is TRBV15, the J call TRBJ1-1; the D gene is possibly TRBD1 (6 bases). Germline CDR1 is LNHNV and CDR2 is YYDKDF (reference sequence). Deletions cut 3 bases from V and 1 base from J, with 9 bases between. The CDR3 is made up of 14 amino acids. CDR3 coding DNA: TGTGCCACCAGCAGTGGGGGCTCGAACACTGAAGCTTTCTTT. Protein sequence: CATSSGGSNTEAFF.

This clone was seen just once. The rearrangement links TRBV7-9 to TRBJ2-1, with 10 positions matching TRBD2. V dropped 2 bases and J dropped 5; count of bases not matched to a gene: 3. In germline, CDR1 is SEHNR, CDR2 FQNEAQ (reference sequence). The length of the CDR3 is 15 residues. CDR3: CASSLMLAGDNEQFF. CDR3 DNA sequence: TGTGCCAGCAGCTTAATGCTAGCGGGAGACAATGAGCAGTTCTTC. The whole variable domain, remainder taken from reference TRBV7-9 and TRBJ2-1, is DTGVSQNPRHKITKRGQNVTFRCDPISEHNRLYWYRQTLGQGPEFLTYFQNEAQLEKSRLLSDRFSAERPKGSFSTLEIQRTEQGDSAMYLCASSLMLAGDNEQFFGPGTRLTVL.

The chain is built from TRBV6-5 and TRBJ2-7, with D possibly being TRBD1 (6 bases). Germline V CDR1 and CDR2: MNHEY, SVGAGI. Trimming removed 0 bases from V and 3 bases from J, with 12 bases in between. This CDR3 has 15 residues. The CDR3 here is CASSYSLGGRYEQYF. CDR3 in DNA: TGTGCCAGCAGTTACTCCCTTGGGGGCCGCTACGAGCAGTACTTC.

This clone showed up just a few times. The chain joins TRBV4-1 to TRBJ2-7; tentative D call: TRBD2 (6 bases). V lost 0 bases to trimming and J lost 7 bases, with 16 bases between them. This CDR3 comprises 15 residues. Germline-derived CDR1 and CDR2 are MGHRA and YSYEKL. The CDR3 loop is CASSQEWTNSREQYF. The CDR3 region has the DNA TGCGCCAGCAGCCAAGAATGGACTAACTCTCGGGAGCAGTACTTC.

The chain links TRBV25-1 to TRBJ2-7; D possibly uses TRBD1 or TRBD2 (5 bases each). The germline V and J ends were trimmed by 2 bases and 6 bases, with 8 bases remaining between them. The germline gives CDR1 MGHDK, CDR2 SYGVNS. This CDR3 has 12 amino acids. This chain's CDR3 is CASSEGAGEQYF. CDR3 bases: TGTGCCAGCAGTGAAGGGGCGGGCGAGCAGTACTTC.

This rearrangement joins TRBV4-3 to TRBJ1-1; TRBD1 matches 7 bases. The CDR3 is made up of 13 amino acids. J was trimmed by 2 bases and V by 4 bases; bases with no gene match: 1. The germline gives CDR1 LGHNA, CDR2 YSLEER. CDR3: CASSRQGNTEAFF. CDR3 DNA sequence: TGCGCCAGCAGCCGACAGGGTAACACTGAAGCTTTCTTT.

The V call is TRBV7-2, the J call TRBJ1-4; TRBD1 might be the D (5 bases). With 4 bases removed from V and 3 bases from J, the gap between germline ends came to 9 bases. The CDR3 has 14 residues. The germline V gene has CDR1 SGHTA and CDR2 FQGNSA. CDR3 sequence (DNA): TGTGCCAGCAGCTACACAGGTGCTAATGAAAAACTGTTTTTT. It encodes CASSYTGANEKLFF.

This clone was counted a single time. The chain employs TRBV7-8 and TRBJ2-2; a weak D match, TRBD2 (6 bases). Per germline, CDR1 SGHVS and CDR2 FQNEAQ. The CDR3 extends over 15 amino acids. V lost 1 base to trimming and J lost 0 bases, with 6 bases between them. This chain's CDR3 is CASSLGDSNTGELFF. Here the CDR3 DNA reads TGTGCCAGCAGCTTAGGGGACTCGAACACCGGGGAGCTGTTTTTT.

The table lists this clone with a count of one. The CDR3 DNA sequence: TGCAGCGGGACGGGGACAGGTTTCACAGATACGCAGTATTTT. Residues: CSGTGTGFTDTQYF. This chain uses TRBV29-1 with TRBJ2-3, with 8 nucleotides matching TRBD1. The V gene's germline CDR1 is SQVTM and CDR2 ANQGSEA. Trimming cost V 7 bases and J 2 bases; bases outside gene matches: 8. CDR3 length: 14 residues.

The gene calls are TRBV11-2 and TRBJ1-1; 9 bases are a match to TRBD1. The trim removed 4 bases at V and 6 bases at J, leaving 6 bases unmatched. The CDR3 covers 14 residues. Germline V gene data show CDR1 as SGHAT and CDR2 as FQNNGV. Here the CDR3 DNA reads TGTGCCAGCAGCTCAAGGACAGGGGAGGCTGAAGCTTTCTTT. Amino acid sequence: CASSSRTGEAEAFF.

The chain carries TRBV4-3 and TRBJ1-2, with a tentative D call TRBD1 (5 bases). Trimming pared 3 bases from V and 2 bases from J, leaving 25 bases between. This CDR3 region has 19 residues. CDR1 and CDR2 from the germline V gene are LGHNA and YSLEER. The CDR3 here is CASSQSHIDRYQINYGYTF. In DNA, the CDR3 is TGCGCCAGCAGCCAGTCCCACATTGACAGATACCAGATAAACTATGGCTACACCTTC.

The chain links TRBV20-1 to TRBJ2-3; no clear D gene. The CDR3 is 10 amino acids. CDR1 is DFQATT and CDR2 is SNEGSKA in the germline V gene (reference sequence). V lost 6 bases, J lost 2 bases, and 3 bases lay in between. The CDR3 bases are TGCAGTGCGAACACAGATACGCAGTATTTT. It codes for CSANTDTQYF.

By its share, this clone is medium-sized. The gene calls are TRBV4-2 and TRBJ2-7; D not resolved. V was trimmed by 2 bases and J by 2 bases, leaving 13 bases between them. The CDR3 totals 15 residues. Germline-derived CDR1 and CDR2 are LGHNA and YNFKEQ. Here the CDR3 DNA reads TGTGCCAGCAGCCAATCAGACACTGGGGCCTACGAGCAGTACTTC. This sequence encodes CASSQSDTGAYEQYF.

The gene calls are TRBV7-3 and TRBJ1-5, with 8 bases matching TRBD1. Unmatched junction bases numbered 10, after V lost 11 bases and J lost 7 bases. CDR3 size: 13 residues. The germline CDR1 and CDR2 sequences are SGHTA and FQGTGA. CDR3 residues: CAGQGRAVQPQHF. The CDR3 DNA sequence: TGTGCCGGACAGGGTAGGGCGGTGCAGCCCCAGCATTTT.

This clone occurred a few times. The rearrangement joins TRBV7-8 to TRBJ2-7; 8 bases map to TRBD1. The CDR3 spans 16 residues. Germline V gene lookup returns CDR1 SGHVS and CDR2 FQNEAQ. With V trimmed by 1 base and J by 3 bases, 8 bases remained unmatched. CDR3 protein: CASSLEGTGKYYEQYF. In DNA form, the CDR3 reads TGTGCCAGCAGCTTAGAGGGGACAGGAAAATACTACGAGCAGTACTTC. The variable domain in full, with the rest retrieved from reference TRBV7-8 and TRBJ2-7, is GAGVSQSPRYKVAKRGQDVALRCDPISGHVSLFWYQQALGQGPEFLTYFQNEAQLDKSGLPSDRFFAERPEGSVSTLKIQRTQQEDSAVYLCASSLEGTGKYYEQYFGPGTRLTVT.

The chain is built from TRBV10-3 and TRBJ1-1; D is unclear. Germline CDR1 ENHRY, CDR2 SYGVKD. Trimming removed 3 bases at V and 0 bases at J, with 8 bases between. CDR3 length: 14 residues. As DNA, the CDR3 is TGTGCCATCAGTGATGAGTTTTTGAACACTGAAGCTTTCTTT. Amino acids: CAISDEFLNTEAFF.

The rearrangement links TRBV7-7 to TRBJ2-1, with TRBD2 matching over 7 bases. With V trimmed by 3 bases and J by 5 bases, 1 base remained unmatched. The CDR3 has 13 amino acids. Germline V gene data show CDR1 as SSHAT and CDR2 as FNYEAQ (reference sequence). The CDR3 nucleotides are TGTGCCAGCAGCTTTGGGAGGGACAATGAGCAGTTCTTC. Its protein product is CASSFGRDNEQFF.

V and J are TRBV19 and TRBJ1-5; D unclear. CDR1 LNHDA and CDR2 SQIVND come from the germline V gene (reference sequence). V was shortened by 5 bases and J by 5 bases, with 13 bases between the two germline ends. The CDR3 spans 14 residues. The CDR3: CASSVSGVYQPQHF. The CDR3 DNA is TGTGCCAGTAGTGTATCGGGCGTCTATCAGCCCCAGCATTTT.

In its sample, this clone was seen a few times. CDR3 in amino acids: CASSLEVYTEAFF. The CDR3 DNA sequence: TGTGCCAGCAGCTTAGAGGTTTACACTGAAGCTTTCTTT. The chain employs TRBV7-8 and TRBJ1-1; D is unclear. CDR1 SGHVS and CDR2 FQNEAQ come from the germline V gene. Trimming cost V 1 base and J 3 bases, with 6 bases left between them. This CDR3 is 13 amino acids long.

The V gene is TRBV6-5, the J gene TRBJ2-5; TRBD1 matches 7 bases. Germline-derived CDR1 and CDR2 are MNHEY and SVGAGI. The CDR3 spans 13 residues. Unmatched junction bases numbered 3, after V lost 8 bases and J lost 0 bases. The CDR3 sequence is CASQGTDQETQYF. In DNA, the CDR3 is TGTGCCAGCCAAGGGACAGACCAAGAGACCCAGTACTTC.